These 11 T cell receptor beta chains were sequenced from one sample in a study of regulatory T cells in long-lasting Graves disease (dated by TCRdb to the early 2020s). This specimen's time point label, per the study, means: newly diagnosed GD, antithyroid drugs for less than 3 months. For both TCR sequencing and RNA sequencing, RNA was extracted from PBMCs using TRIzol. Receptors were amplified or captured by multiplex PCR. Reads for this sample came from an Illumina HiSeq 4000. To build TCR beta libraries, CDR3 regions were amplified by Arm-PCR using iRepertoire HTBI primers. TCRdb's own reprocessing of the public reads used fastp at Q25 and MiXCR and kept productive beta chains. CDR3 protein duplicates are merged, each entry listing the most common genes and DNA. Counted in this sample were over 400,000 distinct CDR3 sequences; around 13% of them appeared once. The ten largest clones capture over 15% of the sample.

The same sample was also studied in work on T cells in Graves' hyperthyroidism and ophthalmopathy.

Sequencing was performed on peripheral blood mononuclear cells (PBMCs), taken at new diagnosis, from a patient treated with antithyroid drugs. The receptors were sampled from a woman aged 50 to 60 with Graves disease. Donor details come from another sample of the same person, matched by shared clones.

This clonotype occurred a few times. One end of the junction fails to match germline, which may point to a read error. This chain connects TRBV6-1 to TRBJ2-5, with 9 positions matching TRBD2. This CDR3 is 15 amino acids long. Germline CDR1 MNHNS, CDR2 SASEGT. CDR3 sequence reads: CASREGGRGEETQYF. CDR3 DNA sequence: TGTGCCAGCAGGGAAGGCGGGAGGGGCGAAGAGACCCAGTACTTC.

On this clonotype: This sequence may be a read error, since a much larger clone differs from it by one base. J is TRBJ2-7 and V is TRBV5-1; 8 nucleotides agree with TRBD1. TRBJ2-3 matches the DNA end more closely, so the J call is doubtful. Germline V CDR1 and CDR2: SGHRS, YFSETQ. The CDR3 consists of 16 residues. Written as DNA, the CDR3 is TGCGCCAGCAGCTTGGTCGGACAGGGTAATGGAGATACGCAGTATTTT. It specifies CASSLVGQGNGDTQYF.

The gene calls are TRBV28 and TRBJ2-2; D is ambiguous. This CDR3 has 16 residues. The germline gives CDR1 MDHEN, CDR2 SYDVKM. V lost 1 base, J lost 4 bases, and 13 bases lay in between. This chain's CDR3 is CASSLSGRAITGELFF. DNA for the CDR3: TGTGCCAGCAGTTTATCAGGACGGGCGATCACCGGGGAGCTGTTTTTT. The variable domain in full, completed from reference TRBV28 and TRBJ2-2, reads DVKVTQSSRYLVKRTGEKVFLECVQDMDHENMFWYRQDPGLGLRLIYFSYDVKMKEKGDIPEGYSVSREKKERFSLILESASTNQTSMYLCASSLSGRAITGELFFGEGSRLTVL.

This clonotype turned up a few times. The rearrangement joins TRBV18 to TRBJ2-2; 9 positions agree with TRBD1. Trimming cost V 3 bases and J 3 bases; bases outside gene matches: 5. CDR1 is KGHSH and CDR2 is LQKENI in the germline V gene. This CDR3 is 16 amino acids long. CDR3 sequence reads: CASSPTGGSDTGELFF. CDR3 nucleotides: TGTGCCAGCTCACCTACAGGGGGCTCAGACACCGGGGAGCTGTTTTTT.

This clonotype showed up just a few times. The chain links TRBV7-3 to TRBJ2-3; TRBD2 matches at 11 bases. V lost 1 base to trimming and J lost 3 bases; unmatched junction nucleotides: 6. CDR1 and CDR2 (germline): SGHTA, FQGTGA. The CDR3 has 17 amino acids. CDR3 in DNA: TGTGCCAGCAGCTTAAGCATAGCGGGAGGGCCAACAGATACGCAGTATTTT. Residues: CASSLSIAGGPTDTQYF.

The chain has TRBV6-1 and TRBJ2-4, with TRBD1 matching 10 bases. Germline-derived CDR1 and CDR2 are MNHNS and SASEGT. V dropped 3 bases and J dropped 8; count of bases not matched to a gene: 4. The CDR3 totals 14 residues. The CDR3 is CASSDPGQGYIQYF. The CDR3 DNA reads as TGTGCCAGCAGTGATCCGGGACAGGGGTACATTCAGTACTTC.

This clonotype was seen at least ten times. This chain links TRBV11-2 with TRBJ2-2; D remains unclear. The V gene's germline CDR1 is SGHAT and CDR2 FQNNGV. The V end was cut by 3 bases, the J end by 5 bases, with 7 bases between. This CDR3 is 13 amino acids long. This CDR3 reads CASSFEVTGELFF. Written as DNA, the CDR3 is TGTGCCAGCAGCTTTGAGGTAACCGGGGAGCTGTTTTTT. The whole variable domain, filled in from reference TRBV11-2 and TRBJ2-2, reads EAGVAQSPRYKIIEKRQSVAFWCNPISGHATLYWYQQILGQGPKLLIQFQNNGVVDDSQLPKDRFSAERLKGVDSTLKIQPAKLEDSAVYLCASSFEVTGELFFGEGSRLTVL.

Ten or more counts support this clonotype. The chain recombines TRBV11-2 with TRBJ2-1; D remains ambiguous. CDR1 and CDR2 (germline): SGHAT, FQNNGV. Trimming removed 5 bases from V and 0 bases from J, with 11 bases in between. CDR3 length: 15 residues. DNA of the CDR3: TGTGCCAGCAGCCCCTTGGCGAGCTCCTACAATGAGCAGTTCTTC. Protein: CASSPLASSYNEQFF.

This clonotype was counted at least ten times. The chain has TRBV20-1 and TRBJ2-7; D is ambiguous. V was cut by 6 bases and J by 3 bases, with 6 bases left in between. The germline gives CDR1 DFQATT, CDR2 SNEGSKA (reference sequence). The CDR3 runs 10 residues. Here the CDR3 reads CSASYYEQYF. The DNA of the CDR3 is TGCAGTGCAAGCTACTACGAGCAGTACTTC.

This clonotype was recorded at least ten times. The rearrangement joins TRBV10-3 to TRBJ2-1, with 7 nucleotides matching TRBD2. V was pared by 0 bases and J by 4 bases, with 6 bases of the junction left unmatched. The CDR3 extends over 16 amino acids. Germline CDR1 and CDR2: ENHRY and SYGVKD. The CDR3 DNA sequence: TGTGCCATCAGTGAGTCACGGCTAGCGGATTACAATGAGCAGTTCTTC. It encodes CAISESRLADYNEQFF.

This clonotype was counted between two and nine times. The chain has TRBV19 and TRBJ2-1, with TRBD2 identical over 9 bases. The CDR3 runs 16 residues. The V and J ends lost 3 bases and 0 bases, in that order; junction bases with no gene match: 3. From germline, CDR1 is LNHDA and CDR2 SQIVND (reference sequence). CDR3 coding DNA: TGTGCCAGTAGTATTTATAGCGGGAGCTCCTACAATGAGCAGTTCTTC. The encoded protein is CASSIYSGSSYNEQFF.